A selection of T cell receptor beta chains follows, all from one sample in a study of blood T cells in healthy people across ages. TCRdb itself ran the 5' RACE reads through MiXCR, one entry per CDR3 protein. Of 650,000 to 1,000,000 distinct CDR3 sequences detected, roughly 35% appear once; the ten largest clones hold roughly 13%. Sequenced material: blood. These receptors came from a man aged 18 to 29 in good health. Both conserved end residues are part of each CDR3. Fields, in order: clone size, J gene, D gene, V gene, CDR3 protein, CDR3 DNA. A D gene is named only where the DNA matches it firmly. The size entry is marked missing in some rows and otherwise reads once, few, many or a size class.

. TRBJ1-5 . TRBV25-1 CASSDLDVEGSNQPQHF TGTGCCAGCAGCGACTTGGACGTTGAGGGCAGCAATCAGCCCCAGCATTTT
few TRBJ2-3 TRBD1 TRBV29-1 CSVTDRGRIDTQYF TGCAGCGTCACGGACAGGGGGCGTATCGATACGCAGTATTTT
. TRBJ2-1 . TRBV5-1 CASRPAVGGREQFF TGCGCCAGCAGACCGGCCGTCGGGGGACGGGAGCAGTTCTTC
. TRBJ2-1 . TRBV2 CASSDDGEQFF TGTGCCAGCAGTGATGACGGAGAGCAGTTCTTC
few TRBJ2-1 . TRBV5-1 CASSLQTGGENNEQFF TGCGCCAGCAGCTTGCAAACGGGCGGGGAGAACAATGAGCAGTTCTTC
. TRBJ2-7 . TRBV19 CASSISPLPVYEQYF TGTGCCAGTAGCATATCGCCTCTCCCTGTATACGAGCAGTACTTC
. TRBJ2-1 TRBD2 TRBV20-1 CSARAGRGGNNEQFF TGCAGTGCTAGAGCGGGGCGGGGGGGAAACAATGAGCAGTTCTTC
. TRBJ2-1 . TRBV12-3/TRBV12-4 CASTPGSGSNNEQFF TGTGCCAGCACCCCTGGGAGCGGGTCCAACAATGAGCAGTTCTTC
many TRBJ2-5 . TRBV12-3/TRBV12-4 CASSQVHETQYF TGTGCCAGCAGTCAAGTTCACGAGACCCAGTACTTC
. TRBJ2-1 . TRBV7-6 CASSSGDFQYNEQFF TGTGCCAGCAGCTCGGGGGACTTCCAATACAATGAGCAGTTCTTC
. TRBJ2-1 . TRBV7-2 CASSQGAAVYNEQFF TGTGCCAGCAGCCAAGGGGCAGCAGTTTACAATGAGCAGTTCTTC
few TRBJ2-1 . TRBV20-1 CSARDPSPDRFGETQFF TGCAGTGCTAGAGATCCGTCCCCCGACAGGTTCGGGGAGACCCAGTTCTTC
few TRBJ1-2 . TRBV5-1 CASSLVERTSGYTF TGCGCCAGCAGCTTGGTGGAGCGTACTTCGGGCTACACCTTC
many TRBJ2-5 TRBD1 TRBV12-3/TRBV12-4 CASSSGTGPHQETQYF TGTGCCAGCAGTTCGGGGACAGGGCCCCACCAAGAGACCCAGTACTTC